Detailed here is one T cell receptor (beta chain). Its antigen remains unknown. The junction departs from germline at one end; a sequencing error may be responsible. The data are from a study of cytomegalovirus exposure and HLA in healthy donors. Broader study findings: A link between a missense DCLRE1C variant and TCR beta V- and J-gene trimming emerged from a later analysis.

The CDR3 extends over 13 amino acids. Germline V gene sequence: CDR1 LGHNA, CDR2 YNFKEQ. The study ran its PCR with 60 Vbeta and 13 Jbeta primers. Here immunoSEQ multiplex PCR was the method, and the copy in TCRdb shows in-frame clones only, minus some. This sample has about 160,000 clones, with roughly 79% found just once. The sequence derives from a man in his thirties or forties in good health and CMV-seronegative. Sequencing was carried out using PBMCs. The V and J genes are TRBV4-2 and TRBJ2-5; 8 positions agree with TRBD2. DNA for the CDR3: TGTGCCAGCAGCCTTAGCGGGAAAGAGGCCCAGTACTTC. Translating gives CASSLSGKEAQYF.